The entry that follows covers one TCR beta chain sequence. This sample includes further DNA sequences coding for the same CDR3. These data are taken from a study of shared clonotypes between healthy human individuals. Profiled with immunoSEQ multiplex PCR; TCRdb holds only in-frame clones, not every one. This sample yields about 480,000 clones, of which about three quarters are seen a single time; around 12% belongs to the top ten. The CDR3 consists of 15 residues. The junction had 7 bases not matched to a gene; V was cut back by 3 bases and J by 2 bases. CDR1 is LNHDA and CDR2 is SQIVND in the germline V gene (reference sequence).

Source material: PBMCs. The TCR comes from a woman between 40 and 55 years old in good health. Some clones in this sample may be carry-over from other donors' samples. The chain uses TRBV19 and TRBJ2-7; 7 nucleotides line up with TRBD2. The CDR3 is CASSIGASGTYEQYF. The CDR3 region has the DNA TGTGCCAGTAGTATTGGTGCTAGCGGTACCTACGAGCAGTACTTC.